These 7 T cell receptor beta chains came from one sample sequenced in a study of control samples from healthy donors and cancer patients. Sequencing used immunoSEQ multiplex PCR; TCRdb keeps in-frame clones, though not all of them. The repertoire holds 20,000 to 30,000 clones, with approximately 91% as singletons. Sample: PBMCs. The receptor source for this set is a man aged 45 to 65 with lung cancer.

V usage is TRBV3-1 (or the pseudogene TRBV3-2) and J usage is TRBJ2-3; D is uncertain. Looked up from germline, CDR1 is LGHDT and CDR2 is YNNKEL (reference sequence). The CDR3 contains 13 residues. The V end lost 1 base, the J end lost 6 bases, and 8 bases lay between the germline ends. As DNA, the CDR3 is TGTGCCAGCAGCCAAGTTGGTGCGGATACGCAGTATTTT. Encoded protein: CASSQVGADTQYF.

The chain is built from TRBV11-2 and TRBJ1-2, with D tentatively TRBD1 (6 bases). Germline-derived CDR1 and CDR2 are SGHAT and FQNNGV. CDR3 length: 14 amino acids. Trimming pared 3 bases from V and 8 bases from J, leaving 16 bases between. CDR3 amino acids: CASSFDRTSGGYTF. CDR3 sequence (DNA): TGTGCCAGCAGCTTTGACAGGACCTCGGGAGGCTACACCTTC.

J is TRBJ1-2 and V is TRBV18; tentatively, D is TRBD1 (6 bases). The CDR3 is made up of 14 amino acids. The germline gives CDR1 KGHSH, CDR2 LQKENI. The V and J ends lost 3 bases and 3 bases respectively, with 11 bases between them. The CDR3 spells CASSPGAGHYGYTF. CDR3 bases: TGTGCCAGCTCACCGGGGGCAGGGCACTATGGCTACACCTTC.

This clone was observed a few times. The chain recombines TRBV23-1 with TRBJ1-5, with D possibly matching TRBD1 (5 bases). TRBV23-1 is noted as an ORF with a role that remains uncertain. The CDR3 runs 14 residues. V was shortened by 7 bases and J by 8 bases, with 18 bases between the two germline ends. CDR3 bases: TGCGCCAGCACCGGGGACCTTGGGGAGAAGCCCCAGCATTTT. Translation: CASTGDLGEKPQHF.

This chain links TRBV2 with TRBJ2-3; TRBD2 agrees at 11 bases. The germline gives CDR1 SNHLY, CDR2 FYNNEI. The length of the CDR3 is 18 residues. Trimming took 4 bases from V and 0 from J; bases not matched to a gene: 9. CDR3: CASSGLAGGGRSTDTQYF. For the CDR3, the DNA is TGTGCCAGCAGTGGCCTAGCGGGGGGCGGGAGGAGCACAGATACGCAGTATTTT. The full variable domain, with the rest looked up from reference TRBV2 and TRBJ2-3, is EPEVTQTPSHQVTQMGQEVILRCVPISNHLYFYWYRQILGQKVEFLVSFYNNEISEKSEIFDDQFSVERPDGSNFTLKIRSTKLEDSAMYFCASSGLAGGGRSTDTQYFGPGTRLTVL.

The chain combines TRBV2 with TRBJ2-3; D is uncertain. From germline, CDR1 is SNHLY and CDR2 FYNNEI. The V gene lost 0 bases and the J gene lost 0 bases, with 7 bases spanning the gap. This CDR3 spans 15 amino acids. The CDR3 nucleotides read TGTGCCAGCAGTGAAGCGCCCCAGAGCACAGATACGCAGTATTTT. As protein: CASSEAPQSTDTQYF.

The V call is TRBV5-1, the J call TRBJ1-1; tentative D call: TRBD1 (6 bases). The CDR3 covers 12 residues. V was clipped by 7 bases and J by 1 base, with 8 bases between them. CDR1 and CDR2 (germline): SGHRS, YFSETQ. CDR3 protein: CASAGANTEAFF. DNA of the CDR3: TGCGCCAGCGCAGGGGCGAACACTGAAGCTTTCTTT.